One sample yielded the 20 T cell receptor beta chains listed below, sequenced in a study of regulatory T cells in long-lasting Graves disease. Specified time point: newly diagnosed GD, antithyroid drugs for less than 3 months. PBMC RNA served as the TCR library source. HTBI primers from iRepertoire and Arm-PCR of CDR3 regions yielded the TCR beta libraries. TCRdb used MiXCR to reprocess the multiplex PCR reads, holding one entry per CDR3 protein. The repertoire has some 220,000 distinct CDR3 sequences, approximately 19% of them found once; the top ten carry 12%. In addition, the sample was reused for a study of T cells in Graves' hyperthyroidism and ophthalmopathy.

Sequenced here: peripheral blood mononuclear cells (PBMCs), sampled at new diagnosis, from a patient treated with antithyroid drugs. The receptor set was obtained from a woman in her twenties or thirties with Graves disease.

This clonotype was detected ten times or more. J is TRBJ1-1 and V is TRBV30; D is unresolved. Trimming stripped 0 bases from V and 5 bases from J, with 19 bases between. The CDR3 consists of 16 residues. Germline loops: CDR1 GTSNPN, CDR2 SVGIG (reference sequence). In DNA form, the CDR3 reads TGTGCCTGGAGTGTACGGGGTCTGAGGCCTGGGACTGAAGCTTTCTTT. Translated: CAWSVRGLRPGTEAFF. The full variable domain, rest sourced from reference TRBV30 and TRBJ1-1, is SQTIHQWPATLVQPVGSPLSLECTVEGTSNPNLYWYRQAAGRGLQLLFYSVGIGQISSEVPQNLSASRPQDRQFILSSKKLLLSDSGFYLCAWSVRGLRPGTEAFFGQGTRLTVV.

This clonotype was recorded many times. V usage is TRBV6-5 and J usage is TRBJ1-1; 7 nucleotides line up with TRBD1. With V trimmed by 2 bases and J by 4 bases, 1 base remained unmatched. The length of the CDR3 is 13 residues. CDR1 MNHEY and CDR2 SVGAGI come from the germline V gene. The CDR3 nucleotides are TGTGCCAGCAGTTACAGGGGGCCCACTGAAGCTTTCTTT. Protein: CASSYRGPTEAFF.

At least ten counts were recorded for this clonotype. CDR3 coding DNA: TGTGCCAGCAGCCAGACAGGGTACGATCCCTACGAGCAGTACTTC. Translated: CASSQTGYDPYEQYF. The rearrangement links TRBV4-2 to TRBJ2-7, with 7 bases that match TRBD1. The V gene end was trimmed by 3 bases and the J gene end by 2 bases; junction bases not matched to a gene: 7. CDR1 LGHNA and CDR2 YNFKEQ come from the germline V gene. The CDR3 loop spans 15 amino acids.

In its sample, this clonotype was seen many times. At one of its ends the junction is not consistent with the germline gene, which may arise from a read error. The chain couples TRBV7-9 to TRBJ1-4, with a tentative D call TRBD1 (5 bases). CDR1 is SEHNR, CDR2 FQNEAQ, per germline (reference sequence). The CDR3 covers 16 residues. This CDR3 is CASSSSSGATSEKLFF. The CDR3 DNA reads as TGTGCCAGCAGCTCCAGCAGCGGGGCCACTAGTGAAAAACTGTTTTTT.

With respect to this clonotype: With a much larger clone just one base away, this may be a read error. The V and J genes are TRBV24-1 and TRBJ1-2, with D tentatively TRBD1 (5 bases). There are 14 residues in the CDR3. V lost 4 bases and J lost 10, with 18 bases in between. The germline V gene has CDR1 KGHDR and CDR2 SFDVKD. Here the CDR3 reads CATSDPGRGRDYTF. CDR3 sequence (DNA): TGTGCCACCAGTGACCCCGGAAGGGGACGGGACTACACCTTC.

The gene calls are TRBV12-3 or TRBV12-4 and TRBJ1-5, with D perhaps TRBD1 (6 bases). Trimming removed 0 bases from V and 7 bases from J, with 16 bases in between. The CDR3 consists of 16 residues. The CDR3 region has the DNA TGTGCCAGCAGTTTAGCGGGGGGGCAGCTAAACCAGCCCCAGCATTTT. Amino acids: CASSLAGGQLNQPQHF.

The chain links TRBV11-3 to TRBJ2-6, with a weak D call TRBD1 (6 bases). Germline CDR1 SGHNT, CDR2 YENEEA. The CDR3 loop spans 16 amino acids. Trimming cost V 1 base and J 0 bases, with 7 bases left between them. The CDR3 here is CASSLGDISGANVLTF. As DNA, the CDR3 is TGTGCCAGCAGCTTAGGGGACATCTCTGGGGCCAACGTCCTGACTTTC.

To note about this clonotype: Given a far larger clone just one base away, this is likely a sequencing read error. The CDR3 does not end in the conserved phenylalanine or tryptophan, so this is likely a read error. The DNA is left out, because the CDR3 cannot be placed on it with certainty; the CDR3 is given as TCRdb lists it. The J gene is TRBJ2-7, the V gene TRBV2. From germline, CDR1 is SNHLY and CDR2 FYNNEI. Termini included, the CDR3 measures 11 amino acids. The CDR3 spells CASSNTDTQYL.

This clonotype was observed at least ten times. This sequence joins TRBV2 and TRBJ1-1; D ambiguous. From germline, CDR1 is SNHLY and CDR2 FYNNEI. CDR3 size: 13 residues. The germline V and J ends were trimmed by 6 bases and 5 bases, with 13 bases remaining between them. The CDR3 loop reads CASSLGVGTEAFF. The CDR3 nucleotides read TGTGCCAGCAGCCTCGGGGTAGGGACTGAAGCTTTCTTT.

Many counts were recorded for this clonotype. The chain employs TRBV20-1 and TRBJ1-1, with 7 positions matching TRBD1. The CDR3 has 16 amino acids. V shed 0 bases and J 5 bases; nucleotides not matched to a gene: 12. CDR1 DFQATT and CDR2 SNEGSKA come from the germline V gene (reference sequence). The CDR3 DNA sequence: TGCAGTGCTAGAGAGCCCAGGGTTAACAGGGGAACTGAAGCTTTCTTT. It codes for CSAREPRVNRGTEAFF.

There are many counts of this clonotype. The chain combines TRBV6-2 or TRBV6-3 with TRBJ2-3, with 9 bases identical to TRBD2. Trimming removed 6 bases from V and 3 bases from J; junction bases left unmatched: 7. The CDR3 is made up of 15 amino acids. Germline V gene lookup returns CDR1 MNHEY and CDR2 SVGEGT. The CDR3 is CASRIAGVGTDTQYF. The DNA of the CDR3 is TGTGCCAGCAGGATAGCGGGGGTCGGTACAGATACGCAGTATTTT.

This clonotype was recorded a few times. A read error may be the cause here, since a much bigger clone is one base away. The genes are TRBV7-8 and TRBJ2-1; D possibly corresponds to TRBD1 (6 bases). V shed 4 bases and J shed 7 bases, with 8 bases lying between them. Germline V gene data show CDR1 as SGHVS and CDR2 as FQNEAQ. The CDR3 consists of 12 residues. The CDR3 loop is CASSSGVNEQFF. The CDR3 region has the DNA TGTGCCAGCAGCTCAGGGGTGAATGAGCAGTTCTTC.

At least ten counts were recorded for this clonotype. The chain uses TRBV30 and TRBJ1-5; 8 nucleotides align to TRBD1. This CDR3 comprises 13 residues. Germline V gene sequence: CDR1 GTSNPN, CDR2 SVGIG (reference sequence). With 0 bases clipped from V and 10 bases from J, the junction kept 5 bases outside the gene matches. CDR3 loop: CAWSVQGDRPQHF. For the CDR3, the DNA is TGTGCCTGGAGTGTACAGGGGGATCGACCCCAGCATTTT.

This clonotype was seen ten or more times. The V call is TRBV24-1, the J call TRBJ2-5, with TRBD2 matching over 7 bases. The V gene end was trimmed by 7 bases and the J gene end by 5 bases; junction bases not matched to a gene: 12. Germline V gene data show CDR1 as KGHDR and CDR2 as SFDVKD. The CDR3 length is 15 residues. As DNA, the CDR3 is TGTGCCACCAGCCCAGGACGGGGGGAAAAGGAGACCCAGTACTTC. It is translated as CATSPGRGEKETQYF.

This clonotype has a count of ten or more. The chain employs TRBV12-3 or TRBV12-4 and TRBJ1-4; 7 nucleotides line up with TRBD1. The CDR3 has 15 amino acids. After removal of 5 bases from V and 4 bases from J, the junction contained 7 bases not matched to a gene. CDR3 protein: CASSLRQGSNEKLFF. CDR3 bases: TGTGCCAGCAGTCTAAGACAGGGCAGTAATGAAAAACTGTTTTTT.

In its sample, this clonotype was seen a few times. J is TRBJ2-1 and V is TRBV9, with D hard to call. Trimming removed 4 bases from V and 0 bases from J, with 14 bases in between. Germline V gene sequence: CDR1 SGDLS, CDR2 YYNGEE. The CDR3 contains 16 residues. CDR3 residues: CASSPQLGLSYNEQFF. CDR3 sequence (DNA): TGTGCCAGCAGCCCCCAGCTGGGCCTCTCCTACAATGAGCAGTTCTTC.

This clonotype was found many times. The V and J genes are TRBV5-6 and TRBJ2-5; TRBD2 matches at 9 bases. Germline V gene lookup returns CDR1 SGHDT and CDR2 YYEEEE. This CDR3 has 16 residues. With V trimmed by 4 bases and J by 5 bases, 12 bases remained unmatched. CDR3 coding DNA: TGTGCCAGCAGCGAGGCGGCGGGAGGGACCTTGGAGACCCAGTACTTC. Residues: CASSEAAGGTLETQYF.

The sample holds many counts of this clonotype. CDR3 protein: CAWNIQGGGNTIYF. For the CDR3, the DNA is TGTGCCTGGAACATACAGGGAGGAGGAAACACCATATATTTT. The V call is TRBV30, the J call TRBJ1-3; D perhaps matches TRBD1 (6 bases). The CDR3 spans 14 residues. CDR1 is GTSNPN and CDR2 is SVGIG in the germline V gene (reference sequence). Trimming stripped 4 bases from V and 4 bases from J, with 14 bases between. The variable domain in full, with the rest retrieved from reference TRBV30 and TRBJ1-3, is SQTIHQWPATLVQPVGSPLSLECTVEGTSNPNLYWYRQAAGRGLQLLFYSVGIGQISSEVPQNLSASRPQDRQFILSSKKLLLSDSGFYLCAWNIQGGGNTIYFGEGSWLTVV.

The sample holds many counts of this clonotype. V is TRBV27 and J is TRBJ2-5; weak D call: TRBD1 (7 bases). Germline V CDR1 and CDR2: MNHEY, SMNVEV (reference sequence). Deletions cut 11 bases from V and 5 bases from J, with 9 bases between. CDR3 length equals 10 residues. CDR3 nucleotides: TGTGCCCCAGGGGGGGAGACCCAGTACTTC. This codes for CAPGGETQYF.

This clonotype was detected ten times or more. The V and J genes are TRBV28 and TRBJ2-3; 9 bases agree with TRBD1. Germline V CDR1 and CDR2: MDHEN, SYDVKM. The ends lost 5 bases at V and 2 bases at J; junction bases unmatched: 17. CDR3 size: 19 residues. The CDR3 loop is CASSPHAPGQGTPTDTQYF. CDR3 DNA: TGTGCCAGCAGTCCCCATGCCCCGGGACAGGGTACCCCCACAGATACGCAGTATTTT.